This entry concerns a single T cell receptor (beta chain). This specimen belongs to a study of shared clonotypes between healthy human individuals. Germline V gene lookup returns CDR1 SGHDN and CDR2 FVKESK. This CDR3 region has 18 residues. V dropped 1 base and J dropped 5 bases, with 22 bases sitting between them. The method was immunoSEQ multiplex PCR; TCRdb's version includes in-frame clones alone and lacks a portion of them. Among about 2.4 million clones, 93% were seen once, and the ten largest hold roughly 0.39%. The specimen sequenced was naive CD4+ T cells from PBMCs. The subset is: CD45RA+ positively selected. The sequence was obtained from a man in his late teens or twenties in good health. Some clones in this sample may be carry-over from other donors' samples. The gene calls are TRBV14 and TRBJ2-3, with a weak D call TRBD2 (6 bases). The CDR3 nucleotides are TGTGCCAGCAGCCAAGTGCCACTAAGAAGGATGGGAGGAGATACGCAGTATTTT. This sequence encodes CASSQVPLRRMGGDTQYF.